The source of this TCR beta chain is a study of human T cells and chemical hapten exposure. Findings and limits, study-wide: TCRs above 1 in 1000 frequency did not change with DPC sensitization.

MiXCR was run by TCRdb on the RACE reads, yielding one entry per CDR3 protein. Here the sample spans approximately 100,000 distinct CDR3 sequences, more than 9.5% being singletons. A remark on this clonotype: Its antigen is currently unknown.

The CDR3 covers 14 residues. CDR1 and CDR2 (germline): SGHNT, YENEEA. The V end was cut by 0 bases, the J end by 1 base, with 6 bases between. Described time point: patch test 1, 2 weeks after DPC sensitization. The treatment was: therapeutic diphenylcyclopropenone sensitization with weekly scalp DPC. Researchers extracted total RNA from unfractionated whole blood. The source is a woman aged 40-49 years with alopecia areata. Some clones in this sample may be carry-over from other donors' samples. The chain couples TRBV11-3 to TRBJ1-1; D is uncertain. The specimen comprised whole blood, sampled in connection with sensitization to the hapten diphenylcyclopropenone (DPC). This CDR3 is CASSLDGENTEAFF. In nucleotides, the CDR3 is TGTGCCAGCAGCTTAGATGGAGAGAACACTGAAGCTTTCTTT.